This T cell receptor beta chain is from a study of CXCR3-negative and CXCR3-positive naive CD8 T cells. Study results and limitations: The study found more hydrophobic TRB CDR3s in CXCR3-positive naive cells than in CXCR3-negative naive cells. Sequencing showed both naive subsets with comparably high diversity, and memory CD8+ cells much lower. Whereas memory cells differed, naive CXCR3-negative and CXCR3-positive cells shared similar TRBV-TRBJ usage.

Libraries were UMI-labeled 5' RACE TRB cDNA. Reanalyzing the 5' RACE reads, TCRdb keeps one entry per CDR3 protein, without DNA. The sample holds some 130,000 distinct CDR3 sequences. Points on this clonotype: The antigen is undetermined.

The TCR was taken from a human donor in good health. Some clones in this sample may be carry-over from other donors' samples. The sample was naive CXCR3+ CD8+ T cells from blood. Subset described: CD45RO-CCR7+CD27+CD95- naive CD8+ T cells expressing CXCR3 (TNR3+).

CDR3 in amino acids: CSAEYRDSNYGYTF. The chain carries TRBV20-1 and TRBJ1-2; TCRdb picks TRBD1, but there is no DNA to check that call. CDR1 is DFQATT and CDR2 is SNEGSKA in the germline V gene (reference sequence). The CDR3 is 14 residues long.